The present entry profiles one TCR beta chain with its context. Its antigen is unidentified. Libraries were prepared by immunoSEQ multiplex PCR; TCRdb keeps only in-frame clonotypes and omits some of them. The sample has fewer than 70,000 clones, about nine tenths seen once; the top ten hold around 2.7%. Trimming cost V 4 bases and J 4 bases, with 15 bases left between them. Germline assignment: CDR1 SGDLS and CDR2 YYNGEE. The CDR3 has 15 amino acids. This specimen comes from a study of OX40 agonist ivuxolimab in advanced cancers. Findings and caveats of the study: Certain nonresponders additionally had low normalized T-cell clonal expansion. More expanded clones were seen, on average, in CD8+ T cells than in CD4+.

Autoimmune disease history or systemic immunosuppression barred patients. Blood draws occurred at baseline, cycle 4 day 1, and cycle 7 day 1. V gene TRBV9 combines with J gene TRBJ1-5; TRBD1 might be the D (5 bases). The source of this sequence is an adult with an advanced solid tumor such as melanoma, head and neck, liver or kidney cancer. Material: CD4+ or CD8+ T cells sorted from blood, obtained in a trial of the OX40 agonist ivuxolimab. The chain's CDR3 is CASSPEGRPNQPQHF. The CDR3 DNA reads TGTGCCAGCAGCCCAGAGGGGCGGCCAAATCAGCCCCAGCATTTT.